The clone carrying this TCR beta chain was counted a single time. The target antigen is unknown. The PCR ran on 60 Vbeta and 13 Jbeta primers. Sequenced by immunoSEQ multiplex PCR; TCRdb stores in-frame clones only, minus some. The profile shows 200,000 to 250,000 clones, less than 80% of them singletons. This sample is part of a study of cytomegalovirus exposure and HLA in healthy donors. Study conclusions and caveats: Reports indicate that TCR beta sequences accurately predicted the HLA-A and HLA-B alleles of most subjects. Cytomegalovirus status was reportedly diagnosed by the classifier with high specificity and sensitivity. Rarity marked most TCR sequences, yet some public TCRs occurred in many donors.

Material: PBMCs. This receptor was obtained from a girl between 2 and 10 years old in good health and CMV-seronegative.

The CDR3 region is CASSEADGGTYEQYF. CDR3 DNA: TGTGCCAGCAGTGAAGCGGACGGGGGGACCTACGAGCAGTACTTC. This sequence joins TRBV6-1 and TRBJ2-7; 7 bases align to TRBD2. J lost 2 bases, V lost 0 bases, and 4 bases had no gene match. The CDR3 length is 15 residues. CDR1 is MNHNS and CDR2 is SASEGT in the germline V gene.